The 14 T cell receptor beta chains below come from one sample, sequenced in a study of blood T cells in healthy people across ages. A second PCR of roughly 7 to 11 cycles used a sample-barcoded 5' primer and a J-beta primer mix. TCRdb independently ran MiXCR on the 5' RACE reads; one entry per CDR3 protein. The sample records 650,000 to 1,000,000 distinct CDR3 sequences, about 37% being singletons. Sequencing was performed on blood. These receptors were collected from a man in his late teens or twenties in good health.

This clonotype was recorded a few times. V and J are TRBV2 and TRBJ1-6, with D possibly matching TRBD1 (5 bases). Germline CDR1 is SNHLY and CDR2 is FYNNEI. V was cut by 6 bases and J by 10 bases, with 13 bases left in between. The CDR3 loop spans 13 amino acids. The CDR3 sequence is CASRGDSNSPLHF. The CDR3 nucleotides read TGTGCCAGCAGGGGAGACAGCAACTCACCCCTCCACTTT.

This clonotype came up many times. CDR3 in amino acids: CASSQGYSGANVLTF. For the CDR3, the DNA is TGCGCCAGCAGCCAAGGGTACTCTGGGGCCAACGTCCTGACTTTC. V and J are TRBV4-1 and TRBJ2-6; D not certain. This CDR3 is built from 15 residues. CDR1 is MGHRA, CDR2 YSYEKL, per germline. V was pared by 1 base and J by 0 bases, with 4 bases between.

This clonotype turned up a few times. V usage is TRBV6-5 and J usage is TRBJ1-1; 8 positions agree with TRBD1. V gave up 7 bases and J gave up 2 bases; unmatched junction bases: 3. In germline, CDR1 is MNHEY, CDR2 SVGAGI. The CDR3 extends over 13 amino acids. The CDR3 DNA sequence: TGTGCCAGCAACAGGGGGGTAAACACTGAAGCTTTCTTT. Its translation is CASNRGVNTEAFF.

Remarks on this clonotype: The germline gene is not matched at one end of the junction; a read error may be the cause. The CDR3 sequence: CTSSYTVKSPRGNNEQFF. Written as DNA, the CDR3 is TGTACCAGCAGTTACACGGTCAAATCTCCCAGGGGCAACAATGAGCAGTTCTTC. The chain joins TRBV6-2 or TRBV6-3 to TRBJ2-1; weak D call: TRBD1 (6 bases). Germline CDR1 MNHEY, CDR2 SVGEGT. CDR3 length: 18 amino acids.

The V gene is TRBV29-1, the J gene TRBJ2-1; 8 bases map to TRBD1. The J call may be in error: the DNA end matches TRBJ2-7 better. The CDR3 consists of 15 residues. Germline assignment: CDR1 SQVTM and CDR2 ANQGSEA. CDR3 nucleotides: TGCAGCGTTCATCAGGGGGCCGCCTCCTACAATGAGCAGTACTTC. Its protein product is CSVHQGAASYNEQYF.

This clonotype was found a few times. A read error is possible here, since a much larger clone lies one base away. The chain has TRBV12-5 and TRBJ2-5; weak D call: TRBD2 (5 bases). CDR3 length: 14 amino acids. Trimming removed 5 bases from V and 7 bases from J, with 17 bases in between. Germline V gives CDR1 LGHNT, CDR2 FRNRAP. The DNA of the CDR3 is TGTGCTAGTGGTGTGCCCCCGAGTGAGGGGACCCAGTACTTC. Its translation: CASGVPPSEGTQYF.

This clonotype was recorded only once. V usage is TRBV6-2 or TRBV6-3 and J usage is TRBJ2-4, with 13 nucleotides matching TRBD2. V was clipped by 6 bases and J by 15 bases; unmatched bases: 8. This CDR3 is built from 13 residues. Germline V gene sequence: CDR1 MNHEY, CDR2 SVGEGT. The DNA of the CDR3 is TGTGCCAGCAGATTCGGACTAGCGGGGGTTCTGTACTTC. Protein: CASRFGLAGVLYF.

The chain has TRBV16 and TRBJ2-2, with 8 bases that match TRBD1. V shed 7 bases, J shed 5 bases, and the junction held 18 bases outside the gene matches. The CDR3 sequence is 18 residues long. Germline V gene data show CDR1 as KGHSY and CDR2 as FQNENV. CDR3 in DNA: TGTGCCAGCATGCGGGACAGGCTCAAACCCTCGAGGACCGGGGAGCTGTTTTTT. This translates into CASMRDRLKPSRTGELFF.

The CDR3 loop reads CAWERGGYNEQFF. CDR3 in DNA: TGTGCCTGGGAGCGGGGGGGTTACAATGAGCAGTTCTTC. V gene TRBV30 combines with J gene TRBJ2-1, with 10 nucleotides matching TRBD2. Losses at the gene ends were 5 bases for V and 4 bases for J; bases not matched to a gene: 2. CDR3 length: 13 residues. Looked up from germline, CDR1 is GTSNPN and CDR2 is SVGIG (reference sequence). Using reference TRBV30 and TRBJ2-1 for the parts outside the CDR3, the full variable domain is SQTIHQWPATLVQPVGSPLSLECTVEGTSNPNLYWYRQAAGRGLQLLFYSVGIGQISSEVPQNLSASRPQDRQFILSSKKLLLSDSGFYLCAWERGGYNEQFFGPGTRLTVL.

A few counts support this clonotype. V gene TRBV20-1 combines with J gene TRBJ2-1; perhaps TRBD2 as D (6 bases). This CDR3 has 14 amino acids. Trimming pared 3 bases from V and 2 bases from J, leaving 11 bases between. The germline CDR1 and CDR2 sequences are DFQATT and SNEGSKA (reference sequence). The DNA for the CDR3 is TGCAGTGCTAGCCGGGACTTAACCTACAATGAGCAGTTCTTC. It is translated as CSASRDLTYNEQFF.

V and J are TRBV10-3 and TRBJ1-1; weak D call: TRBD1 (5 bases). Trimming removed 3 bases from V and 4 bases from J, with 9 bases in between. In germline, CDR1 is ENHRY, CDR2 SYGVKD. The CDR3 runs to 13 residues. The CDR3 is CAISEAGGTEAFF. The CDR3 nucleotides read TGTGCCATCAGTGAAGCGGGGGGCACTGAAGCTTTCTTT.

The chain uses TRBV20-1 and TRBJ2-3; 9 bases are a match to TRBD2. The CDR3 covers 15 residues. V was pared by 6 bases and J by 0 bases, with 7 bases of the junction left unmatched. CDR1 and CDR2 from the germline V gene are DFQATT and SNEGSKA (reference sequence). In DNA form, the CDR3 reads TGCAGTGCCCCTTCCCTAGCGGGGAGCACAGATACGCAGTATTTT. Protein product: CSAPSLAGSTDTQYF.

The J gene is TRBJ1-5, the V gene TRBV6-2 or TRBV6-3, with TRBD1 identical over 7 bases. This CDR3 is 12 amino acids long. The germline gives CDR1 MNHEY, CDR2 SVGEGT. The J segment lost 6 bases and the V segment lost 5 bases, leaving 1 base of the junction unmatched. CDR3 nucleotide sequence: TGTGCCAGCAGTACAGGGGTTCAGCCCCAGCATTTT. Translating it yields CASSTGVQPQHF.

Regarding this clonotype: An end of the junction does not agree with germline; a read error may underlie this. This chain uses TRBV27 with TRBJ2-1; 10 nucleotides line up with TRBD1. The CDR3 runs to 17 residues. CDR1 is MNHEY, CDR2 SMNVEV, per germline (reference sequence). In nucleotides, the CDR3 is TGTACCAGCAGTCCGGGTTTCGGACAGGGGGTGAACAATGAGCAGTTCTTC. It is translated as CTSSPGFGQGVNNEQFF.